This T cell receptor (beta chain) comes out of a study of glioma-infiltrating T cells. The CDR3 is 16 amino acids. Germline loops: CDR1 LNHNV, CDR2 YYDKDF (reference sequence). Study-wide findings and caveats: Signature shared blood CDR3 motifs were enriched in low-divergence and depleted in high-divergence patients. Very few CDR3 sequences were shared between tissue and blood.

TCR alpha and beta CDR3 regions were amplified from RNA using iRepertoire nested multiplex PCR. TCRdb processed the multiplex PCR reads anew with MiXCR; each CDR3 protein has one entry. The sample lists approximately 400,000 distinct CDR3 sequences, more than 35% occurring once. Note on this clonotype: Antigen specificity is unknown. Relative to the germline gene, one junction end is altered; a read error may explain this.

Source material: glioma tissue, nonneoplastic brain tissue, or PBMCs (not recorded which). The gene calls are TRBV15 and TRBJ1-5; D ambiguous. This TCR came from a human donor with low-grade glioma or glioblastoma, undergoing nonglioma brain surgery, or in good health (not recorded which). CDR3 region: CAASRDRWAGSQPQHF. CDR3 coding DNA: TGTGCCGCCAGCAGAGATCGTTGGGCGGGCAGTCAGCCCCAGCATTTT.